This is a list of T cell receptor beta chains from one sample in a study of T cells in pancreatic ductal adenocarcinoma. Sequencing used immunoSEQ multiplex PCR; TCRdb keeps in-frame clones, though not all of them. The table lists over 90,000 clones, over 90% of them singletons. The sequenced sample was PBMCs. The receptors stem from a human donor with pancreatic ductal adenocarcinoma. CDR3s include the opening cysteine and the closing phenylalanine or tryptophan. D genes are given only for firm matches. The size field is filled for only some rows; it gives once, few, many or a size class.

TRBJ2-1	TRBD2	TRBV5-6	.	TGTGCCAGCAGCTTCACTAGCGGGACCTACAATGAGCAGTTCTTC	CASSFTSGTYNEQFF
TRBJ1-1	TRBD1	TRBV5-1	.	TGCGCCAGCAGCTTACAGGGGGATCGGAATGAAGCTTTCTTT	CASSLQGDRNEAFF
TRBJ2-1	.	TRBV25-1	.	TGTGCCAGCAGTGAATGGGGCAGCAAAGCTTACAATGAGCAGTTCTTC	CASSEWGSKAYNEQFF
TRBJ2-2	TRBD2	TRBV4-2	once	TGTGCCAGCAGCCTTCGACTAGCGGGAGACTTCGGGGAGCTGTTTTTT	CASSLRLAGDFGELFF
TRBJ1-3	.	TRBV5-6	once	TGTGCCAGCAGCTTGGTAGGGGCTGGAAACACCATATATTTT	CASSLVGAGNTIYF
TRBJ2-5	.	TRBV20-1	once	TGCAGTGCTAGCCCTCAAGAGACCCAGTACTTC	CSASPQETQYF
TRBJ2-3	.	TRBV7-8	.	TGTGCCAGCAGCTTCTCGCAGGGGAGAGATACGCAGTATTTT	CASSFSQGRDTQYF
TRBJ2-7	.	TRBV7-3	.	TGTGCCAGCAGCGGGGAGGGGGGCGAGCAGTACTTC	CASSGEGGEQYF
TRBJ2-7	.	TRBV6-5	once	TGTGCCAGCAGTTACGACCCGGGGTTAACCTACGAGCAGTACTTC	CASSYDPGLTYEQYF
TRBJ2-7	.	TRBV9	medium-sized	TGTGCCAGCAGCAGACAACCTCAAGGCTACGAGCAGTACTTC	CASSRQPQGYEQYF
TRBJ2-3	.	TRBV19	.	TGTGCCAGTACCCCGGGAGACACAGATACGCAGTATTTT	CASTPGDTDTQYF
TRBJ1-1	.	TRBV27	few	TGTGCCAGCAGTTTAAGGGGGAGCACTGAAGCTTTCTTT	CASSLRGSTEAFF
TRBJ2-2	.	TRBV6-5	.	TGTGCCAGTAGTACAGGTCACACCGGGGAGCTGTTTTTT	CASSTGHTGELFF
TRBJ2-5	.	TRBV7-9	.	TGTGCCAGCAGCTTAATGTGGAGTAACCAAGAGACCCAGTACTTC	CASSLMWSNQETQYF
TRBJ2-7	TRBD2	TRBV18	once	TGTGCCAGCTCACCTCAGCGGGAGGGCGGGTACGAGCAGTACTTC	CASSPQREGGYEQYF